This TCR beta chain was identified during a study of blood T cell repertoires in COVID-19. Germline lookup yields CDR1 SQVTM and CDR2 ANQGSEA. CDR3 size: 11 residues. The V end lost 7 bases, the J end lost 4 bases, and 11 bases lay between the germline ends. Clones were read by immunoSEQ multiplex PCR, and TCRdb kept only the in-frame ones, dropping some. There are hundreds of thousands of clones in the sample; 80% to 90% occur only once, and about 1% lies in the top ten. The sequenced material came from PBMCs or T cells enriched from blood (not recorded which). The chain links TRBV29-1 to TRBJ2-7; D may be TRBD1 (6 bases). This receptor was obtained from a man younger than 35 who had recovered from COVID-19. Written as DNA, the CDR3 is TGCAGCGCCGAGGGGGTATACGAGCAGTACTTC. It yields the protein CSAEGVYEQYF.